This record concerns one T cell receptor (beta chain) sequence. Its specific antigen is unknown. The data belong to a study of monozygotic twins with inflammatory bowel disease (dated by TCRdb to 2018 to 2020). Background for the entire study: A total of some 30 monozygotic twin pairs were included in the full study, comprising nine German pairs (four IBD-concordant, five IBD-discordant) and 19 IBD-discordant Danish pairs. The search for disease-associated traits relied mainly on comparing, within discordant pairs, IBD patients with their genetically identical healthy co-twins. Each individual had, on average, about 151 000 unique TCRalpha sequences and 181 000 unique TCRbeta sequences available for analysis. The study at large found these results: Differing immunosuppressive treatments among patients may have added background noise and inter-individual variability to the repertoires. Repertoire similarity did not differ between concordant and discordant twins, which could be due to limited statistical power. Distinction between different T cell subtypes could not be achieved in the analysis. No single strong signal or clonotype linked to IBD turned up in the results, so the idea that one exists was not supported. A decrease in TCRbeta repertoire diversity, as measured by inverse Simpson index, was observed in IBD patients compared with their healthy co-twins. Compared with healthy twins, IBD patients had fewer clonotypes in common with other individuals, a difference most pronounced in patients showing signs of disease activity.

From each donor, an approximately 2.5 ml peripheral blood sample was collected into PAXgene tubes and stored at -80 degrees C. Total RNA was isolated from whole blood with the PAXgene blood miRNA kit on an automated QIAcube, without T cell sorting. Peripheral blood from monozygotic twin pairs concordant or discordant for inflammatory bowel disease was subjected to deep TCRalpha and TCRbeta repertoire profiling with unique molecular barcoding. For every twin pair, smoking habits were documented, and each individual was categorised as a current, former or never smoker. The CDR3 runs 14 residues from the cysteine to the phenylalanine. DNA is not on record. CDR1 and CDR2 were assigned from the germline V gene as SGHAT and FQNNGV. The library came from 5' RACE. For each TCR library, 3,000 to 3,500 ng of total RNA was used. For each sample, cDNA synthesis with SMARTScribe reverse transcriptase was split into eight separate reactions. During cDNA synthesis, template switching introduced unique molecular identifiers that contained a 6-nucleotide sample barcode. Amplification of TCRalpha and TCRbeta cDNA involved two nested PCRs of 16 and 9 cycles, and each PCR was followed by bead purification. Before amplification, cDNA was treated with uracil DNA-glycosylase and purified using the QIAquick PCR purification kit. The second PCR added Illumina TruSeq-compatible adapters along with sample-specific barcodes. TapeStation and Qubit were used to check library quality and concentration, and roughly 4.6 ng of each library was pooled. The pooled libraries were sequenced with 2 x 100 bp reads and custom sequencing primers on an Illumina HiSeq2500 single-index Rapid Run. In the authors' own workflow: UMI-based consensus assembly with MiGEC version 1.2.6 was used to correct PCR and sequencing errors. V(D)J alignment, clonotype assembly and CDR3 extraction were performed with MiXCR version 2.1.1. Gene usage, clonotype sharing and MAIT/NKT TCR abundance were normalised by analysing the top 1000, 10 000 and 20 000 clonotypes per sample. Diversity was computed as the inverse Simpson index with the vegan R package after downsampling to 27 000 UMIs. Statistical testing used paired Mann-Whitney U tests on the discordant twin pairs and applied Benjamini-Hochberg correction for multiple testing. One entry per CDR3 protein sequence results from the TCRdb reprocessing of the reads, with DNA left out. TCRdb, not the original authors, processed these V and J calls. The sample table holds 350,000 to 500,000 distinct CDR3 sequences. About 2.4% of the sample is held by the ten biggest clonotypes.

The clonotype was recovered from a human donor with ulcerative colitis or Crohn's disease, or a healthy co-twin of an affected twin (not recorded which). This receptor chain uses TRBV11-2 and TRBJ2-3; the TRBD1 assignment by TCRdb is unverifiable without DNA. The specimen was blood. The CDR3 sequence is CASSTPGSPDTQYF.